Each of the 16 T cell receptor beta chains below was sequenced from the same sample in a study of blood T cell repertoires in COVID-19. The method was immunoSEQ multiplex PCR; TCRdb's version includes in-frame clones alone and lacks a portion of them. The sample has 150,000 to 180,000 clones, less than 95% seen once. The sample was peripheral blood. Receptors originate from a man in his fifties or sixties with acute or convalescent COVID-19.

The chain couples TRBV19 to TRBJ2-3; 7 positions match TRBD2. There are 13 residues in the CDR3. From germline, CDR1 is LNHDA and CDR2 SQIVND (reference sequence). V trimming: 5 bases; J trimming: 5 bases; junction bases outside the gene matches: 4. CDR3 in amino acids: CASSHPSGDTQYF. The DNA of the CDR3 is TGTGCCAGTAGTCACCCTAGCGGAGATACGCAGTATTTT.

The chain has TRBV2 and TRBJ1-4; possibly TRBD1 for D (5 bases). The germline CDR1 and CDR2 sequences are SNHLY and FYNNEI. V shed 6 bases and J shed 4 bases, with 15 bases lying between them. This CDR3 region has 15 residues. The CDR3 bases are TGTGCCAGCAGGGTTAGGAGGGGCAGTAATGAAAAACTGTTTTTT. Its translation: CASRVRRGSNEKLFF.

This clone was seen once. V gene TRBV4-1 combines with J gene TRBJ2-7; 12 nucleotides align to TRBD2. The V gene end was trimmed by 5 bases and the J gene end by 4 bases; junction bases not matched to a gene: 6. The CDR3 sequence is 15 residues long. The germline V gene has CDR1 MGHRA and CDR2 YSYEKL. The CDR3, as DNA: TGCGCCAGCAGCTTCGGACTAGCGGGATCGTACGAGCAGTACTTC. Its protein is CASSFGLAGSYEQYF.

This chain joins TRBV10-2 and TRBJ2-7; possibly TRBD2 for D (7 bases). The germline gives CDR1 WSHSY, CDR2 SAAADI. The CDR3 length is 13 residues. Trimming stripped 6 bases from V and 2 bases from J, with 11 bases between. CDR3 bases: TGCGCCAGCAGGGGGGGGCTGGCCTACGAGCAGTACTTC. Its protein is CASRGGLAYEQYF.

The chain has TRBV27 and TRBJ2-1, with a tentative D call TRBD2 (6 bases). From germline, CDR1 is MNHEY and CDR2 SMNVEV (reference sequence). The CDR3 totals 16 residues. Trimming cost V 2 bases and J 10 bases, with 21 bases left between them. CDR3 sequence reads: CASSLLGVGRRVEQFF. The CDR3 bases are TGTGCCAGCAGTTTACTCGGCGTCGGGCGGAGGGTCGAGCAGTTCTTC.

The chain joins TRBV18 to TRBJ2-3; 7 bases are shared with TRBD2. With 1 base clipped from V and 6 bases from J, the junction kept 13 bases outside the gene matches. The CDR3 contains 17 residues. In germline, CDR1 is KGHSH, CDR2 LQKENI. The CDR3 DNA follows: TGTGCCAGCTCACCACGGACTAGTGGCTCGTGGGGGGATACGCAGTATTTT. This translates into CASSPRTSGSWGDTQYF. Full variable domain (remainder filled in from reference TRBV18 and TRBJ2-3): NAGVMQNPRHLVRRRGQEARLRCSPMKGHSHVYWYRQLPEEGLKFMVYLQKENIIDESGMPKERFSAEFPKEGPSILRIQQVVRGDSAAYFCASSPRTSGSWGDTQYFGPGTRLTVL.

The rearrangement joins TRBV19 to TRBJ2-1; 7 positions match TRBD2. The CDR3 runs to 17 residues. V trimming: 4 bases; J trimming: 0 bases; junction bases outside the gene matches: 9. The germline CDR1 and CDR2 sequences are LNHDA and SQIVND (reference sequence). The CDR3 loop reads CASSKSNGGSSYNEQFF. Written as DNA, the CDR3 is TGTGCCAGTAGTAAATCTAACGGGGGGAGCTCCTACAATGAGCAGTTCTTC.

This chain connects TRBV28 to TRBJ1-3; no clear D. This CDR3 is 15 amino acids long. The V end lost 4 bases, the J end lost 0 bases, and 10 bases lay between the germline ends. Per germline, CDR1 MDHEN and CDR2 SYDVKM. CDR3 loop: CASSSPGSSGNTIYF. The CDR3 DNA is TGTGCCAGCAGTTCCCCAGGATCCTCTGGAAACACCATATATTTT.

DNA of the CDR3: TGTGCCACCAGCAGAGATCTAAGCGGGAGGGTGCAGTTCTTC. Translated, it gives CATSRDLSGRVQFF. The rearrangement uses TRBV15 and TRBJ2-1; 10 positions agree with TRBD2. Germline V CDR1 and CDR2: LNHNV, YYDKDF (reference sequence). Trimming removed 0 bases from V and 12 bases from J; junction bases left unmatched: 5. The CDR3 totals 14 residues. Complete variable domain (other parts from reference TRBV15 and TRBJ2-1): DAMVIQNPRYQVTQFGKPVTLSCSQTLNHNVMYWYQQKSSQAPKLLFHYYDKDFNNEADTPDNFQSRRPNTSFCFLDIRSPGLGDTAMYLCATSRDLSGRVQFFGPGTRLTVL.

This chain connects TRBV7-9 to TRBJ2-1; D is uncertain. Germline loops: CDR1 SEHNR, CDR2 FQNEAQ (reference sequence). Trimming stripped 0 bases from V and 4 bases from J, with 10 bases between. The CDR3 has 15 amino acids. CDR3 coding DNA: TGTGCCAGCAGCTTAGCACCGAAGAGATACAATGAGCAGTTCTTC. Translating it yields CASSLAPKRYNEQFF.

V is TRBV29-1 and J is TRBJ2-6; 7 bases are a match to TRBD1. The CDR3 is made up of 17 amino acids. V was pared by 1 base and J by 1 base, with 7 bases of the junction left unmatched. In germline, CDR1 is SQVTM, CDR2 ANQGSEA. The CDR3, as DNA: TGCAGCGTTGAAGCCGGGACAGCCGAATCTGGGGCCAACGTCCTGACTTTC. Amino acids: CSVEAGTAESGANVLTF.

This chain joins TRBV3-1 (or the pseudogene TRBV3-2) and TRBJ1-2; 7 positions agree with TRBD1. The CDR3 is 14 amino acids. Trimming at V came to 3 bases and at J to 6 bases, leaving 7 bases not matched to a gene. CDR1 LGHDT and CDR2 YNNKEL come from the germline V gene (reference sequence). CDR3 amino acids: CASSQGGQTHGYTF. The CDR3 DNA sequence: TGTGCCAGCAGCCAGGGGGGACAGACCCATGGCTACACCTTC.

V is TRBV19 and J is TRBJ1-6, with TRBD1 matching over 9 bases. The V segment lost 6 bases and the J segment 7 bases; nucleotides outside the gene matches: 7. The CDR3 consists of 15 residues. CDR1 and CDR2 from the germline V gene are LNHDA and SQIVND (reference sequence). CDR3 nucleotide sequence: TGTGCCAGTAGACTCCGGGACAGGGAAAATTCACCCCTCCACTTT. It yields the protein CASRLRDRENSPLHF. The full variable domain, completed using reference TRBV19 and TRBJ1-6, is DGGITQSPKYLFRKEGQNVTLSCEQNLNHDAMYWYRQDPGQGLRLIYYSQIVNDFQKGDIAEGYSVSREKKESFPLTVTSAQKNPTAFYLCASRLRDRENSPLHFGNGTRLTVT.

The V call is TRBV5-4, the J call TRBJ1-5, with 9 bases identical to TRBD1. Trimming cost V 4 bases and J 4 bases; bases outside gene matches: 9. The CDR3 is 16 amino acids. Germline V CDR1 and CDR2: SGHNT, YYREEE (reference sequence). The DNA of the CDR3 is TGTGCCAGCAGCATGACAGGGGGGGGCTCGAATCAGCCCCAGCATTTT. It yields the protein CASSMTGGGSNQPQHF.

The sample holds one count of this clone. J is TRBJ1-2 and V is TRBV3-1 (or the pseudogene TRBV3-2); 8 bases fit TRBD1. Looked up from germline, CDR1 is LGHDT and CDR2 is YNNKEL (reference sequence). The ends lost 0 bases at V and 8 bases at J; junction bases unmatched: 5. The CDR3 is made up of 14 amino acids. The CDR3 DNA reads TGTGCCAGCAGCCAAGACAGCAGGGGGCAGGGCTACACCTTC. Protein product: CASSQDSRGQGYTF.

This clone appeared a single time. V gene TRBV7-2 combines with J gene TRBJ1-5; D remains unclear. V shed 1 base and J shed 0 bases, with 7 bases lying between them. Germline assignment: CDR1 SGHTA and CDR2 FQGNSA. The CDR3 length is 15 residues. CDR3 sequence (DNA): TGTGCCAGCAGCTTAGGAGAGAATAGCAATCAGCCCCAGCATTTT. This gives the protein CASSLGENSNQPQHF.